Presented here are 27 T cell receptor beta chains from one specimen sequenced in a study of blood T cell repertoires in COVID-19. The repertoire was sequenced with immunoSEQ multiplex PCR; TCRdb's copy has only in-frame clones and lacks some. The data hold around 78,000 clones, with roughly 91% observed a single time. Sequenced material: peripheral blood. The receptor source for this set is a woman in her fifties or sixties in a cohort sampled during active COVID-19.

The CDR3 nucleotides are TGCAGCGTAACAGCGGACTCCAACTATGGCTACACCTTC. Amino acid sequence: CSVTADSNYGYTF. The V gene is TRBV29-1, the J gene TRBJ1-2; D not certain. V lost 6 bases to trimming and J lost 2 bases, with 13 bases between them. The CDR3 extends over 13 amino acids. Germline assignment: CDR1 SQVTM and CDR2 ANQGSEA.

The chain combines TRBV7-6 with TRBJ2-5, with 7 nucleotides matching TRBD1. V shed 5 bases and J 3 bases; nucleotides not matched to a gene: 6. The length of the CDR3 is 14 residues. Germline assignment: CDR1 SGHVS and CDR2 FNYEAQ. CDR3 sequence (DNA): TGTGCCAGCAGCCCAGGGGGACCCAAAGAGACCCAGTACTTC. It is translated as CASSPGGPKETQYF.

This clone was seen a single time. The V and J genes are TRBV19 and TRBJ2-1, with a weak D call TRBD1 (6 bases). Germline CDR1 reads LNHDA; CDR2 reads SQIVND (reference sequence). Trimming removed 7 bases from V and 6 bases from J, with 16 bases in between. The CDR3 contains 14 residues. CDR3 nucleotides: TGTGCCAGTATCTCCAGTTGGGGGCCCAATGAGCAGTTCTTC. It codes for CASISSWGPNEQFF.

Here the CDR3 DNA reads TGTGCCAGCTCCGCGGACAGGGGGCAATGGCAGCCCCAGCATTTT. It encodes CASSADRGQWQPQHF. The genes are TRBV18 and TRBJ1-5, with TRBD1 identical over 11 bases. The length of the CDR3 is 15 residues. J lost 7 bases, V lost 6 bases, and 8 bases had no gene match. Germline CDR1 reads KGHSH; CDR2 reads LQKENI.

This rearrangement joins TRBV18 to TRBJ2-2; a possible D gene is TRBD1 (6 bases). V lost 3 bases to trimming and J lost 1 base, with 12 bases between them. The CDR3 runs 16 residues. Germline V CDR1 and CDR2: KGHSH, LQKENI. The CDR3 DNA sequence: TGTGCCAGCTCACCGTATGTACAGGGGAACACCGGGGAGCTGTTTTTT. It specifies CASSPYVQGNTGELFF.

This clone has only a few counts. This chain uses TRBV30 with TRBJ2-2, with TRBD1 as a possible D gene (5 bases). The CDR3 sequence is 17 residues long. Trimming stripped 5 bases from V and 0 bases from J, with 19 bases between. Germline V gene lookup returns CDR1 GTSNPN and CDR2 SVGIG (reference sequence). CDR3 DNA sequence: TGTGCCTGGCTTAGTAGGGGAAGCCGCCCGAACACCGGGGAGCTGTTTTTT. Translated, it gives CAWLSRGSRPNTGELFF. The full variable domain, rest sourced from reference TRBV30 and TRBJ2-2, is SQTIHQWPATLVQPVGSPLSLECTVEGTSNPNLYWYRQAAGRGLQLLFYSVGIGQISSEVPQNLSASRPQDRQFILSSKKLLLSDSGFYLCAWLSRGSRPNTGELFFGEGSRLTVL.

The CDR3 is CASSLVLTSGLNTGELFF. As DNA, the CDR3 is TGTGCCAGCAGCTTAGTATTGACTAGCGGGTTGAACACCGGGGAGCTGTTTTTT. The J gene is TRBJ2-2, the V gene TRBV7-9; TRBD2 matches at 10 bases. V lost 1 base and J lost 1; bases outside the gene matches: 6. CDR3 size: 18 residues. The V gene's germline CDR1 is SEHNR and CDR2 FQNEAQ (reference sequence).

The CDR3 loop is CAWRRTSALSGELFF. CDR3 nucleotides: TGTGCCTGGAGAAGGACTAGCGCATTATCCGGGGAGCTGTTTTTT. The chain links TRBV30 to TRBJ2-2, with 9 nucleotides matching TRBD2. The CDR3 spans 15 residues. V lost 3 bases and J lost 6; bases outside the gene matches: 8. Germline V gene data show CDR1 as GTSNPN and CDR2 as SVGIG (reference sequence).

The V gene is TRBV7-8, the J gene TRBJ2-7; a possible D gene is TRBD2 (6 bases). The CDR3 loop spans 15 amino acids. Trimming pared 0 bases from V and 1 base from J, leaving 10 bases between. Germline CDR1 is SGHVS and CDR2 is FQNEAQ. The CDR3 coding sequence is TGTGCCAGCAGCTTAGCCCCAGGGAGGTCCTACGAGCAGTACTTC. As protein: CASSLAPGRSYEQYF.

The chain carries TRBV15 and TRBJ2-3; 10 bases agree with TRBD1. Per germline, CDR1 LNHNV and CDR2 YYDKDF (reference sequence). The V gene end was trimmed by 3 bases and the J gene end by 3 bases; junction bases not matched to a gene: 3. CDR3 length: 15 residues. The CDR3 region has the DNA TGTGCCACCAGCAGCCGGGACAGGGGAACAGATACGCAGTATTTT. This encodes CATSSRDRGTDTQYF.

The V and J genes are TRBV5-1 and TRBJ2-3; 7 bases align to TRBD2. This CDR3 is built from 14 residues. CDR1 and CDR2 (germline): SGHRS, YFSETQ. Trimming removed 0 bases from V and 3 bases from J; junction bases left unmatched: 1. In nucleotides, the CDR3 is TGCGCCAGCAGCTTGGGGCGGGGGACAGATACGCAGTATTTT. This codes for CASSLGRGTDTQYF.

The chain uses TRBV5-1 and TRBJ2-7; 10 nucleotides match TRBD2. The germline gives CDR1 SGHRS, CDR2 YFSETQ. The CDR3 totals 13 residues. The trim removed 5 bases at V and 6 bases at J, leaving 5 bases unmatched. The CDR3 reads CASSGIAGGEQYF. The DNA of the CDR3 is TGCGCCAGCAGTGGGATAGCGGGAGGCGAGCAGTACTTC.

The rearrangement joins TRBV6-5 to TRBJ1-1; 9 bases align to TRBD1. Looked up from germline, CDR1 is MNHEY and CDR2 is SVGAGI. J gave up 2 bases and V 4 bases, and 8 bases lay outside the gene matches. CDR3 size: 16 residues. The CDR3 here is CASSSQTGGGNTEAFF. In DNA, the CDR3 is TGTGCCAGCAGTTCCCAGACAGGGGGAGGAAACACTGAAGCTTTCTTT.

V is TRBV6-5 and J is TRBJ2-5; 8 nucleotides align to TRBD1. V lost 6 bases, J lost 4 bases, and 10 bases stayed unmatched. The CDR3 length is 15 residues. Germline V gene data show CDR1 as MNHEY and CDR2 as SVGAGI. CDR3 nucleotide sequence: TGTGCCAGCAGATTAAGGACAGGGAATCGAGAGACCCAGTACTTC. Translating it yields CASRLRTGNRETQYF.

V usage is TRBV28 and J usage is TRBJ2-5; D is undetermined. This CDR3 has 11 residues. V shed 4 bases and J shed 5 bases, with 5 bases lying between them. Germline CDR1 is MDHEN and CDR2 is SYDVKM. This chain's CDR3 is CASSWRETQYF. CDR3 nucleotide sequence: TGTGCCAGCAGTTGGCGGGAGACCCAGTACTTC.

The genes are TRBV27 and TRBJ2-7; 7 positions agree with TRBD1. Losses at the gene ends were 0 bases for V and 3 bases for J; bases not matched to a gene: 2. The CDR3 has 14 amino acids. Germline values: CDR1 MNHEY, CDR2 SMNVEV (reference sequence). The CDR3, as DNA: TGTGCCAGCAGTTTATCTTGGGACAGCTACGAGCAGTACTTC. It codes for CASSLSWDSYEQYF.

The rearrangement uses TRBV28 and TRBJ1-2, with 9 bases aligning to TRBD1. Germline assignment: CDR1 MDHEN and CDR2 SYDVKM. The V and J ends lost 2 bases and 6 bases, in that order; junction bases with no gene match: 7. The CDR3 is made up of 15 amino acids. CDR3 DNA: TGTGCCAGCAGTTTACCGGGACAGGGCACAAATGGCTACACCTTC. It translates to CASSLPGQGTNGYTF.

The V gene is TRBV29-1, the J gene TRBJ1-2; D possibly corresponds to TRBD1 (5 bases). The CDR3 consists of 12 residues. The V and J ends lost 7 bases and 2 bases respectively, with 11 bases between them. The germline V gene encodes CDR1 SQVTM and CDR2 ANQGSEA. CDR3 DNA: TGCAGCGGCGGGGGGGAAAACTATGGCTACACCTTC. This translates into CSGGGENYGYTF.

The chain employs TRBV14 and TRBJ1-6, with TRBD1 as a possible D gene (6 bases). Germline CDR1 SGHDN, CDR2 FVKESK. Trimming stripped 0 bases from V and 0 bases from J, with 15 bases between. CDR3 size: 19 residues. In nucleotides, the CDR3 is TGTGCCAGCAGCCAAGACAGGGGCCCTTTGAGCTCCTATAATTCACCCCTCCACTTT. Its protein product is CASSQDRGPLSSYNSPLHF.

The chain uses TRBV5-4 and TRBJ2-1, with 7 nucleotides matching TRBD2. This CDR3 has 13 residues. The V and J ends lost 10 bases and 9 bases, in that order; junction bases with no gene match: 13. Germline assignment: CDR1 SGHNT and CDR2 YYREEE (reference sequence). In DNA form, the CDR3 reads TGTGCCTCCTTCCTGACTAGCACTGGTGAGCAGTTCTTC. It encodes CASFLTSTGEQFF.

The J gene is TRBJ1-3, the V gene TRBV18; D might be TRBD1 (5 bases). This CDR3 region has 16 residues. Looked up from germline, CDR1 is KGHSH and CDR2 is LQKENI. V dropped 2 bases and J dropped 0 bases, with 11 bases sitting between them. The CDR3 reads CASSPSDRVSGNTIYF. The CDR3 coding sequence is TGTGCCAGCTCACCAAGCGACAGAGTCTCTGGAAACACCATATATTTT. Full variable domain (rest looked up from reference TRBV18 and TRBJ1-3): NAGVMQNPRHLVRRRGQEARLRCSPMKGHSHVYWYRQLPEEGLKFMVYLQKENIIDESGMPKERFSAEFPKEGPSILRIQQVVRGDSAAYFCASSPSDRVSGNTIYFGEGSWLTVV.

The gene calls are TRBV10-2 and TRBJ2-1, with D maybe TRBD2 (6 bases). This CDR3 region has 13 residues. CDR1 is WSHSY and CDR2 is SAAADI in the germline V gene. Trimming took 6 bases from V and 5 from J, leaving 11 bases between them. This chain's CDR3 is CASRRGGNNEQFF. DNA of the CDR3: TGCGCCAGCAGACGCGGAGGGAACAATGAGCAGTTCTTC.

The gene calls are TRBV5-6 and TRBJ1-1; no reliable D call. Trimming took 0 bases from V and 1 from J, leaving 4 bases between them. The germline V gene has CDR1 SGHDT and CDR2 YYEEEE. The CDR3 spans 13 residues. CDR3 sequence: CASSLDWNTEAFF. CDR3 sequence (DNA): TGTGCCAGCAGCTTGGACTGGAACACTGAAGCTTTCTTT.

V is TRBV5-1 and J is TRBJ2-7, with D possibly matching TRBD1 (7 bases). CDR1 is SGHRS and CDR2 is YFSETQ in the germline V gene. Trimming pared 9 bases from V and 2 bases from J, leaving 15 bases between. The CDR3 spans 13 residues. The CDR3 loop is CATRGADPYEQYF. The CDR3 DNA sequence: TGCGCCACCAGGGGGGCAGACCCCTACGAGCAGTACTTC. Combining the CDR3 with reference TRBV5-1 and TRBJ2-7 gives the whole variable domain KAGVTQTPRYLIKTRGQQVTLSCSPISGHRSVSWYQQTPGQGLQFLFEYFSETQRNKGNFPGRFSGRQFSNSRSEMNVSTLELGDSALYLCATRGADPYEQYFGPGTRLTVT.

The chain has TRBV10-2 and TRBJ2-2; 7 nucleotides align to TRBD1. The length of the CDR3 is 15 residues. CDR1 is WSHSY and CDR2 is SAAADI in the germline V gene. Trimming took 6 bases from V and 0 from J; bases not matched to a gene: 4. The CDR3: CASRKTGTNTGELFF. CDR3 nucleotides: TGCGCCAGCAGGAAGACAGGGACGAACACCGGGGAGCTGTTTTTT.

The V gene is TRBV18, the J gene TRBJ2-2, with D uncertain. Trimming stripped 1 base from V and 9 bases from J, with 3 bases between. From germline, CDR1 is KGHSH and CDR2 LQKENI. The CDR3 extends over 11 amino acids. CDR3 nucleotides: TGTGCCAGCTCACCACACTGGGAGCTGTTTTTT. Protein: CASSPHWELFF.

The chain joins TRBV12-3 or TRBV12-4 to TRBJ2-1; D remains unclear. The CDR3 covers 13 residues. The V and J ends lost 8 bases and 7 bases respectively, with 15 bases between them. The CDR3 nucleotides read TGTGCCAGCCGCAGAAGTGTCGTGAATGAGCAGTTCTTC. Its protein is CASRRSVVNEQFF.